This passage covers 23 T cell receptor beta chains from one sample sequenced in a study of T cells in Graves' hyperthyroidism and ophthalmopathy. RNA transcripts yielded amplified TCR beta CDR3 regions. A first-round RT-PCR of the TCR CDR3 used the HTBI primer set. TCRdb analysed the multiplex PCR reads with MiXCR anew, one entry per CDR3 protein. Of some 620,000 distinct CDR3 sequences in the sample, 15% to 20% were seen once. The sequenced sample consisted of blood. These receptors all come from a woman in her thirties with Graves' hyperthyroidism.

As to this clonotype: A read error is possible here, since a much larger clone lies one base away. This chain joins TRBV28 and TRBJ1-2, with 8 bases identical to TRBD1. This CDR3 comprises 14 residues. CDR1 is MDHEN and CDR2 is SYDVKM in the germline V gene. The CDR3 coding sequence is TGTGCCAACAGTCAAGAGACAGGGGCGAGAGGCTACACCTTC. This encodes CANSQETGARGYTF.

CDR3 DNA sequence: TGTGCCACCAGTGATAACACCAGGAATTCACCCCTCCACTTT. Amino acid sequence: CATSDNTRNSPLHF. The chain combines TRBV24-1 with TRBJ1-6, with D unclear. The CDR3 has 14 residues. Germline CDR1 KGHDR, CDR2 SFDVKD. V dropped 3 bases and J dropped 7 bases, with 9 bases sitting between them.

V and J are TRBV5-1 and TRBJ2-1; D might be TRBD1 (7 bases). The CDR3 runs 15 residues. Germline V gives CDR1 SGHRS, CDR2 YFSETQ. Deletions cut 4 bases from V and 9 bases from J, with 20 bases between. The CDR3 is CASSPGTSRDSEQFF. The CDR3 DNA follows: TGCGCCAGCAGCCCCGGGACTTCCCGGGACAGTGAGCAGTTCTTC.

This chain joins TRBV27 and TRBJ2-7; 11 bases map to TRBD2. The CDR3 runs 15 residues. CDR1 is MNHEY, CDR2 SMNVEV, per germline (reference sequence). The V segment lost 6 bases and the J segment 3 bases; nucleotides outside the gene matches: 7. The CDR3 DNA is TGTGCCAGCAGCCGTGGGACTAGCGGTTACTACGAGCAGTACTTC. Its translation: CASSRGTSGYYEQYF.

The gene calls are TRBV28 and TRBJ2-1; 14 bases are a match to TRBD2. The CDR3 runs to 16 residues. From germline, CDR1 is MDHEN and CDR2 SYDVKM. Trimming removed 7 bases from V and 8 bases from J; junction bases left unmatched: 10. CDR3 nucleotides: TGTGCCAGCAAATCAATTCGACTAGCGGGAGGGCATGAGCAGTTCTTC. Its protein is CASKSIRLAGGHEQFF.

This chain links TRBV13 with TRBJ1-4, with TRBD1 as a possible D gene (5 bases). Trimming pared 2 bases from V and 4 bases from J, leaving 8 bases between. The CDR3 has 14 residues. Per germline, CDR1 PRHDT and CDR2 FYEKMQ (reference sequence). This CDR3 is CASSLKGDNEKLFF. The CDR3 coding sequence is TGTGCCAGCAGCTTAAAAGGGGATAATGAAAAACTGTTTTTT.

The table lists this clonotype with a few counts. In DNA form, the CDR3 reads TGTGCCAGCAGTTGGGACTCAGCTAGCAATCAGCCCCAGCATTTT. Its protein is CASSWDSASNQPQHF. The chain has TRBV12-3 or TRBV12-4 and TRBJ1-5; D is possibly TRBD1 (5 bases). V shed 4 bases and J shed 0 bases, with 10 bases lying between them. This CDR3 has 15 residues.

There are many counts of this clonotype. The chain is built from TRBV7-9 and TRBJ1-3; D call uncertain. Germline assignment: CDR1 SEHNR and CDR2 FQNEAQ (reference sequence). The CDR3 sequence is 14 residues long. The germline V and J ends were trimmed by 2 bases and 1 base, with 6 bases remaining between them. This CDR3 is CASSLRGSGNTIYF. CDR3 DNA sequence: TGTGCCAGCAGCTTACGAGGGTCTGGAAACACCATATATTTT. Variable domain in full (rest from reference TRBV7-9 and TRBJ1-3): DTGVSQNPRHKITKRGQNVTFRCDPISEHNRLYWYRQTLGQGPEFLTYFQNEAQLEKSRLLSDRFSAERPKGSFSTLEIQRTEQGDSAMYLCASSLRGSGNTIYFGEGSWLTVV.

This clonotype was picked up many times. The rearrangement links TRBV18 to TRBJ1-3; D gene unclear. The CDR3 spans 11 residues. Germline CDR1 reads KGHSH; CDR2 reads LQKENI. V was shortened by 2 bases and J by 8 bases, with 4 bases between the two germline ends. The CDR3 region has the DNA TGTGCCAGCTCACCAGAGGACACCATATATTTT. Its translation: CASSPEDTIYF.

Points on this clonotype: A much larger clone is a single base away; this may be a read error. The chain carries TRBV12-3 or TRBV12-4 and TRBJ2-7; no clear D gene. This CDR3 spans 14 amino acids. Trimming removed 6 bases from V and 8 bases from J, with 20 bases in between. This CDR3 is CASSRTPPRTKQYF. The CDR3, as DNA: TGTGCCAGCAGCCGGACCCCTCCGCGTACGAAGCAGTACTTC.

This clonotype has a handful of counts. The chain is built from TRBV6-1 and TRBJ1-2, with 7 bases matching TRBD1. V dropped 6 bases and J dropped 4; count of bases not matched to a gene: 8. Germline V gene sequence: CDR1 MNHNS, CDR2 SASEGT. This CDR3 comprises 14 residues. Written as DNA, the CDR3 is TGTGCCAGCAGCGAGGGGGGGACAGTCTATGGCTACACCTTC. Translating it yields CASSEGGTVYGYTF.

This clonotype was seen repeatedly, ten times or more. The chain carries TRBV20-1 and TRBJ1-6, with 7 nucleotides matching TRBD1. The CDR3 has 12 amino acids. CDR1 and CDR2 from the germline V gene are DFQATT and SNEGSKA (reference sequence). After removal of 6 bases from V and 7 bases from J, the junction contained 3 bases not matched to a gene. Here the CDR3 DNA reads TGCAGTGCACGACAGGGAAATTCACCCCTCCACTTT. Translated: CSARQGNSPLHF.

The table lists this clonotype with a few counts. The chain's CDR3 is CATGSRASTDTQYF. CDR3 DNA: TGTGCCACAGGGAGCCGAGCTAGCACAGATACGCAGTATTTT. The chain combines TRBV19 with TRBJ2-3; D tentatively reads TRBD1 or TRBD2 (5 bases each). Trimming cost V 10 bases and J 0 bases, with 14 bases left between them. Germline loops: CDR1 LNHDA, CDR2 SQIVND (reference sequence). CDR3 length equals 14 residues.

CDR3 in DNA: TGCAGTGCTAGAGTGGTCACAGGGGGCACCGGGGAGCTGTTTTTT. Amino acid sequence: CSARVVTGGTGELFF. The chain couples TRBV20-1 to TRBJ2-2; 8 positions match TRBD1. V lost 1 base to trimming and J lost 4 bases; unmatched junction nucleotides: 5. CDR1 DFQATT and CDR2 SNEGSKA come from the germline V gene (reference sequence). This CDR3 region has 15 residues.

This clonotype was seen a handful of times. The V call is TRBV7-8, the J call TRBJ2-2; a weak D match, TRBD1 (6 bases). The V end was cut by 1 base, the J end by 5 bases, with 11 bases between. Germline lookup yields CDR1 SGHVS and CDR2 FQNEAQ. This CDR3 has 15 residues. This CDR3 reads CASSLEMQGTGELFF. The CDR3 DNA sequence: TGTGCCAGCAGCTTAGAGATGCAGGGGACCGGGGAGCTGTTTTTT.

A few counts support this clonotype. V usage is TRBV9 and J usage is TRBJ2-7, with a tentative D call TRBD1 (5 bases). The germline V gene encodes CDR1 SGDLS and CDR2 YYNGEE. This CDR3 contains 13 residues. The V and J ends lost 2 bases and 1 base respectively, with 7 bases between them. The CDR3: CASSVDNSYEQYF. The CDR3 DNA reads TGTGCCAGCAGCGTGGACAATTCCTACGAGCAGTACTTC.

There are many counts of this clonotype. The gene calls are TRBV28 and TRBJ1-1; TRBD1 matches at 9 bases. Germline CDR1 MDHEN, CDR2 SYDVKM. The V gene end was trimmed by 4 bases and the J gene end by 0 bases; junction bases not matched to a gene: 3. The CDR3 runs 15 residues. CDR3 protein: CASSSWDRVNTEAFF. The CDR3, as DNA: TGTGCCAGCAGTTCGTGGGACAGGGTGAACACTGAAGCTTTCTTT.

This clonotype has just a few counts. The chain uses TRBV5-1 and TRBJ2-1, with 14 bases lining up with TRBD2. V lost 4 bases, J lost 8 bases, and 8 bases stayed unmatched. Germline-derived CDR1 and CDR2 are SGHRS and YFSETQ. This CDR3 has 16 residues. The CDR3: CASSDPGLAGVYEQFF. The CDR3 bases are TGCGCCAGCAGCGATCCGGGACTAGCGGGAGTCTATGAGCAGTTCTTC.

This clonotype has ten or more counts. J is TRBJ1-1 and V is TRBV29-1, with 7 bases fitting TRBD1. V dropped 6 bases and J dropped 1; count of bases not matched to a gene: 5. Germline V gene data show CDR1 as SQVTM and CDR2 as ANQGSEA. The CDR3 has 13 residues. CDR3 amino acids: CSVGDRANTEAFF. CDR3 in DNA: TGCAGCGTAGGAGACAGGGCGAACACTGAAGCTTTCTTT.

This clonotype has just a few counts. The junction departs from the called germline gene at one end, perhaps through a read error. The V gene is TRBV7-2, the J gene TRBJ2-7, with 14 bases aligning to TRBD2. The CDR3 is made up of 13 amino acids. Germline assignment: CDR1 SGHTA and CDR2 FQGNSA. The CDR3 reads CVSSGTSGSEQYF. The CDR3, as DNA: TGTGTCAGCAGCGGGACTAGCGGGAGCGAGCAGTACTTC.

This clonotype was observed many times. The chain carries TRBV7-2 and TRBJ2-3, with a possible D match to TRBD2 (6 bases). With 5 bases removed from V and 5 bases from J, the gap between germline ends came to 14 bases. Germline lookup yields CDR1 SGHTA and CDR2 FQGNSA. The CDR3 spans 14 residues. This CDR3 reads CASSPRRAGDTQYF. Here the CDR3 DNA reads TGTGCCAGCAGCCCGCGGAGGGCCGGAGATACGCAGTATTTT.

This clonotype has just a few counts. CDR3 in amino acids: CASSFGEGGLAEAFF. For the CDR3, the DNA is TGTGCCAGCAGTTTCGGAGAGGGCGGCTTGGCTGAAGCTTTCTTT. The chain is built from TRBV28 and TRBJ1-1; D remains unclear. The CDR3 length is 15 residues. Germline V CDR1 and CDR2: MDHEN, SYDVKM. Trimming cost V 3 bases and J 6 bases, with 17 bases left between them. Full variable domain (remainder filled in from reference TRBV28 and TRBJ1-1): DVKVTQSSRYLVKRTGEKVFLECVQDMDHENMFWYRQDPGLGLRLIYFSYDVKMKEKGDIPEGYSVSREKKERFSLILESASTNQTSMYLCASSFGEGGLAEAFFGQGTRLTVV.

This clonotype has ten or more counts. The V call is TRBV2, the J call TRBJ2-3; TRBD1 matches 8 bases. The V segment lost 9 bases and the J segment 4 bases; nucleotides outside the gene matches: 9. The CDR3 has 14 residues. Per germline, CDR1 SNHLY and CDR2 FYNNEI. DNA for the CDR3: TGTGCCAGTCTCCGGACAGGGCTCGCAGATACGCAGTATTTT. As protein: CASLRTGLADTQYF. Supplemented by reference TRBV2 and TRBJ2-3, the full variable domain reads EPEVTQTPSHQVTQMGQEVILRCVPISNHLYFYWYRQILGQKVEFLVSFYNNEISEKSEIFDDQFSVERPDGSNFTLKIRSTKLEDSAMYFCASLRTGLADTQYFGPGTRLTVL.